These T cell receptor beta chains were read from a single sample in a study of T cells after yellow fever vaccination. TCRdb re-called the 5' RACE reads with MiXCR, one entry per CDR3 protein. The sample has about 400,000 distinct CDR3 sequences, roughly 12% seen once. This material consisted of PBMCs, taken on the day of the first yellow fever vaccination. All receptors come from a young man who received the YFV17D yellow fever vaccine. The CDR3 runs from the conserved cysteine through the conserved F or W. D genes are given only for firm matches. Not all rows give a size; the values are once, few, many and, for expanded clones, a class.

D gene: .; clone size: .; V gene: TRBV6-1; J gene: TRBJ1-2; CDR3 protein: CASSPLGWGAGNNYGYTF; CDR3 DNA: TGTGCCAGCAGTCCCCTCGGGTGGGGTGCGGGAAATAACTATGGCTACACCTTC
D gene: TRBD2; clone size: .; V gene: TRBV4-1; J gene: TRBJ2-5; CDR3 protein: CASSQRLAGNQETQYF; CDR3 DNA: TGCGCCAGCAGCCAGCGACTAGCGGGGAACCAAGAGACCCAGTACTTC
D gene: .; clone size: few; V gene: TRBV20-1; J gene: TRBJ2-4; CDR3 protein: CSARDSTGINIQYF; CDR3 DNA: TGCAGTGCTAGAGATTCTACGGGAATAAACATTCAGTACTTC
D gene: TRBD1; clone size: few; V gene: TRBV7-3; J gene: TRBJ1-1; CDR3 protein: CASSLRAGGVEAFF; CDR3 DNA: TGTGCCAGCAGCTTAAGGGCAGGGGGTGTTGAAGCTTTCTTT
D gene: .; clone size: few; V gene: TRBV6-2/TRBV6-3; J gene: TRBJ2-1; CDR3 protein: CASSYRLTPLIGYEQFF; CDR3 DNA: TGTGCCAGCAGTTACCGCTTAACCCCCTTAATTGGCTATGAGCAGTTCTTC
D gene: TRBD2; clone size: many; V gene: TRBV6-5; J gene: TRBJ2-1; CDR3 protein: CASSLTGTSGISGNEQFF; CDR3 DNA: TGTGCCAGCAGCCTAACCGGGACTAGCGGGATATCGGGCAATGAGCAGTTCTTC
D gene: TRBD2; clone size: .; V gene: TRBV15; J gene: TRBJ2-1; CDR3 protein: CATSTWGTSKIF; CDR3 DNA: TGTGCCACCAGCACGTGGGGGACTAGCAAAATCTTC
D gene: .; clone size: few; V gene: TRBV6-1; J gene: TRBJ1-6; CDR3 protein: CASSSTAGYNSPLHF; CDR3 DNA: TGTGCCAGCAGCTCGACCGCAGGCTATAATTCACCCCTCCACTTT
D gene: TRBD1; clone size: few; V gene: TRBV15; J gene: TRBJ2-4; CDR3 protein: CATSRVDRDVAKNIQYF; CDR3 DNA: TGTGCCACCAGCAGAGTGGACAGGGACGTAGCCAAAAACATTCAGTACTTC
D gene: TRBD1; clone size: .; V gene: TRBV20-1; J gene: TRBJ2-3; CDR3 protein: CSARGGDRAKDTQYF; CDR3 DNA: TGCAGTGCTAGAGGAGGGGACAGGGCTAAAGATACGCAGTATTTT
D gene: TRBD1; clone size: .; V gene: TRBV2; J gene: TRBJ2-2; CDR3 protein: CASSVGTVFTGELFF; CDR3 DNA: TGTGCCAGCAGTGTTGGGACAGTCTTCACCGGGGAGCTGTTTTTT
D gene: .; clone size: .; V gene: TRBV20-1; J gene: TRBJ1-1; CDR3 protein: CSAKGRGVRAFF; CDR3 DNA: TGCAGTGCGAAGGGGAGGGGGGTGAGGGCTTTCTTT
D gene: .; clone size: few; V gene: TRBV5-1; J gene: TRBJ2-5; CDR3 protein: CASSGTTGTETQYF; CDR3 DNA: TGCGCCAGCAGCGGTACTACAGGGACAGAGACCCAGTACTTC
D gene: .; clone size: few; V gene: TRBV5-4; J gene: TRBJ1-2; CDR3 protein: CASSLNPGHHYTF; CDR3 DNA: TGTGCCAGCAGCCTTAACCCGGGACATCACTACACCTTC
D gene: TRBD2; clone size: many; V gene: TRBV7-7; J gene: TRBJ2-5; CDR3 protein: CASSSGLVGETQYF; CDR3 DNA: TGTGCTAGCAGCTCGGGACTAGTAGGAGAGACCCAGTACTTC
D gene: .; clone size: many; V gene: TRBV24-1; J gene: TRBJ2-5; CDR3 protein: CATSAPGGPSETQYF; CDR3 DNA: TGTGCCACCAGCGCGCCCGGGGGTCCATCAGAGACCCAGTACTTC
D gene: .; clone size: few; V gene: TRBV7-2; J gene: TRBJ2-1; CDR3 protein: CASSLRLGEQFF; CDR3 DNA: TGTGCCAGCAGCCTGAGGTTGGGTGAGCAGTTCTTC
D gene: .; clone size: .; V gene: TRBV4-2; J gene: TRBJ2-7; CDR3 protein: CASSQDKLDYEQYF; CDR3 DNA: TGTGCCAGCAGCCAAGATAAACTAGACTACGAGCAGTACTTC
D gene: .; clone size: .; V gene: TRBV24-1; J gene: TRBJ1-2; CDR3 protein: CATSDSSGYGYTF; CDR3 DNA: TGTGCCACCAGTGATAGCAGCGGCTATGGCTACACCTTC
D gene: TRBD2; clone size: many; V gene: TRBV7-9; J gene: TRBJ2-3; CDR3 protein: CASSLTSGGPDTQYF; CDR3 DNA: TGTGCCAGCAGCCTTACTAGCGGGGGACCTGATACGCAGTATTTT
D gene: TRBD1; clone size: few; V gene: TRBV6-2/TRBV6-3; J gene: TRBJ1-2; CDR3 protein: CATRFQGANGYTF; CDR3 DNA: TGTGCCACCAGATTCCAGGGGGCCAATGGCTACACCTTC
D gene: .; clone size: .; V gene: TRBV20-1; J gene: TRBJ1-4; CDR3 protein: CSASSGSDEKLFF; CDR3 DNA: TGCAGTGCTAGTTCAGGGTCGGATGAAAAACTGTTTTTT
D gene: .; clone size: many; V gene: TRBV4-3; J gene: TRBJ1-3; CDR3 protein: CASSRTTGYGNTIYF; CDR3 DNA: TGCGCCAGCAGCCGAACGACAGGTTATGGAAACACCATATATTTT
D gene: .; clone size: few; V gene: TRBV29-1; J gene: TRBJ1-5; CDR3 protein: CSAADRGGQPQHF; CDR3 DNA: TGCAGCGCCGCTGACAGAGGTGGCCAGCCCCAGCATTTT
D gene: TRBD1; clone size: few; V gene: TRBV4-1; J gene: TRBJ2-7; CDR3 protein: CASSQGDSDPLYEQYF; CDR3 DNA: TGCGCCAGCAGCCAAGGGGACAGTGATCCTCTCTACGAGCAGTACTTC
D gene: TRBD2; clone size: few; V gene: TRBV20-1; J gene: TRBJ2-3; CDR3 protein: CSASPSGGLDTQYF; CDR3 DNA: TGCAGTGCTAGCCCTAGCGGGGGGTTAGATACGCAGTATTTT
D gene: .; clone size: .; V gene: TRBV2; J gene: TRBJ2-2; CDR3 protein: CAPRGNTGELFF; CDR3 DNA: TGTGCCCCCCGTGGGAACACCGGGGAGCTGTTTTTT
D gene: TRBD1; clone size: .; V gene: TRBV5-4; J gene: TRBJ2-7; CDR3 protein: CASSWAKTGIEQYF; CDR3 DNA: TGTGCCAGCAGCTGGGCGAAGACAGGGATTGAGCAGTACTTC
D gene: .; clone size: few; V gene: TRBV5-1; J gene: TRBJ2-5; CDR3 protein: CASSLTTAQETQYF; CDR3 DNA: TGCGCCAGCAGCTTGACCACAGCACAAGAGACCCAGTACTTC
D gene: .; clone size: many; V gene: TRBV5-1; J gene: TRBJ1-2; CDR3 protein: CASSLPGGDYGYTF; CDR3 DNA: TGCGCCAGCAGCCTCCCGGGGGGGGACTATGGCTACACCTTC
D gene: TRBD2; clone size: few; V gene: TRBV5-1; J gene: TRBJ2-5; CDR3 protein: CASTASGRGETQYF; CDR3 DNA: TGCGCCAGCACCGCCTCAGGGCGGGGGGAGACCCAGTACTTC
D gene: TRBD1; clone size: few; V gene: TRBV7-2; J gene: TRBJ2-3; CDR3 protein: CASSFMGQGADTQYF; CDR3 DNA: TGTGCCAGCAGCTTTATGGGACAGGGGGCAGATACGCAGTATTTT
D gene: .; clone size: few; V gene: TRBV24-1; J gene: TRBJ1-2; CDR3 protein: CATSDVYGYTF; CDR3 DNA: TGTGCCACCAGTGACGTCTATGGCTACACCTTC
D gene: .; clone size: many; V gene: TRBV9; J gene: TRBJ2-3; CDR3 protein: CASSVAPPDTQYF; CDR3 DNA: TGTGCCAGCAGCGTAGCTCCCCCAGATACGCAGTATTTT
D gene: .; clone size: .; V gene: TRBV4-2; J gene: TRBJ2-5; CDR3 protein: CASSPRGGWQETQYF; CDR3 DNA: TGTGCCAGCAGCCCCAGAGGTGGGTGGCAAGAGACCCAGTACTTC
D gene: .; clone size: few; V gene: TRBV6-1; J gene: TRBJ2-2; CDR3 protein: CASLLSTGELFF; CDR3 DNA: TGTGCCAGCTTGCTTTCTACCGGGGAGCTGTTTTTT
D gene: .; clone size: many; V gene: TRBV27; J gene: TRBJ2-3; CDR3 protein: CASSRRGGARLTDTQYF; CDR3 DNA: TGTGCCAGCAGTCGAAGAGGTGGGGCCAGACTCACAGATACGCAGTATTTT
D gene: TRBD2; clone size: .; V gene: TRBV7-6; J gene: TRBJ2-1; CDR3 protein: CASSSIAGVSYNEQFF; CDR3 DNA: TGTGCCAGCAGCTCGATAGCGGGGGTCTCCTACAATGAGCAGTTCTTC
D gene: .; clone size: .; V gene: TRBV19; J gene: TRBJ2-6; CDR3 protein: CASSMEGFPGANVLTF; CDR3 DNA: TGTGCCAGTAGTATGGAAGGTTTCCCTGGGGCCAACGTCCTGACTTTC
D gene: TRBD1; clone size: .; V gene: TRBV10-3; J gene: TRBJ1-2; CDR3 protein: CAISEEVSGGYGYTF; CDR3 DNA: TGTGCCATCAGTGAGGAAGTCTCAGGGGGCTATGGCTACACCTTC
D gene: .; clone size: many; V gene: TRBV7-2; J gene: TRBJ2-1; CDR3 protein: CASSFPPGGGVYNEQFF; CDR3 DNA: TGTGCCAGCAGCTTCCCCCCCGGGGGCGGGGTCTACAATGAGCAGTTCTTC
D gene: .; clone size: few; V gene: TRBV2; J gene: TRBJ2-5; CDR3 protein: CASSQATGKETQYF; CDR3 DNA: TGTGCCAGCAGTCAGGCCACAGGGAAAGAGACCCAGTACTTC